This T cell receptor beta chain was identified during a study of T cell responses to AZD1222 COVID-19 vaccine (dated by TCRdb to 2020 to 2023). The study in broad terms: AZD1222 recipients given second doses at about 4 weeks or at about 12 weeks were pooled, since spike-specific TCR depth and breadth were not found to differ between the two schedules. A total of about 250 trial participants underwent TCR sequencing, of whom about 200 had received two doses of AZD1222 and about 26 had received two doses of the MenACWY control vaccine. Trial participants were enrolled by age into 18-55, 56-69 and 70-plus year subgroups, with roughly 160, 29 and 62 TCR-sequenced participants respectively. What the work shows at the level of the full study, not this receptor alone: In the small 56-69-year group, the increase in depth fell short of significance, most likely because of low power. After two AZD1222 doses, both the breadth and the depth of spike-specific TCRs were significantly higher than at day 0 and than in MenACWY recipients. Participants were mostly white British, with more females than males. The authors suggested clonal diversity may have been underestimated. No day 14 peak-response samples were available, so repertoires were characterized only after the peak T cell response. The whole spike protein was spanned by vaccine-associated CD4 TCRs, and dominant responses were seen in regions 160-218 and 743-854. Conclusions about previously exposed vaccinees are limited because only a handful of AZD1222 recipients were SARS-CoV-2 seropositive at baseline. Epitopes outside the regions mutated in the B.1.351 and B.1.1.7 variants were reportedly recognized by nearly half of the unique spike-specific TCRs.

The CDR3 has 15 amino acids, counting the end cysteine and phenylalanine. CDR3 DNA is the only sequence kept; it has 45 bases, read in frame from the first base. V lost 0 bases and J lost 2 bases; the stretch between them is 10 bases long. CDR1 LGHNA and CDR2 YSLEER were looked up in the germline V gene. In light of the paper, this sample's time point label describes: baseline before first vaccination. The vaccinee samples were drawn from two UK trials, COV001 and COV002, one of which was a single-blind randomized controlled phase 2/3 trial testing AZD1222 (ChAdOx1 nCoV-19) in healthy adults. Trial participant PBMC samples were collected at day 0 and day 28 after the second dose for TCRbeta chain sequencing. Remarks on this clone: Its antigen is currently not known. No base-level quality is on record; no much larger clone is a single base apart.

The CDR3 regions of human TCRbeta chains were analyzed by immunosequencing. As for how the authors treated the data: TCRs in the repertoires were matched against a reference library of SARS-CoV-2-specific TCRs that had been generated with the MIRA antigen-specificity platform. Breadth was defined as the fraction of unique TCRs that were SARS-CoV-2-associated. Depth was defined as the fraction of total T cells that were SARS-CoV-2-associated. Using the MIRA data, every spike-specific TCR was mapped to the spike region that the TCR reacted to and assigned to either a CD4 or a CD8 class. Log10-transformed breadth and depth values were compared by one-way ANOVA with Sidak's multiple comparisons tests. Held by TCRdb, this immuneACCESS table contains in-frame sequences only and omits some clones. Under half of the omission traces to an unresolved V gene where checked; the cause of the rest is unknown. That table gives V, J and clone size, and the DNA gave D and trimming. Counted in this sample were 65,000 to 70,000 clones; roughly 80% of them appeared once. About 5.8% of the sample belongs to the ten largest clones.

Specimen: peripheral blood, collected on day 0 of AZD1222 vaccination. The chain is assembled from TRBV4-3 and TRBJ1-2; the D gene remains uncertain. The sequence was collected from an adult in good health. The DNA is TGCGCCAGCAGCCAAGATTCTACAGCCAACTATGGCTACACCTTC. This translates into CASSQDSTANYGYTF.